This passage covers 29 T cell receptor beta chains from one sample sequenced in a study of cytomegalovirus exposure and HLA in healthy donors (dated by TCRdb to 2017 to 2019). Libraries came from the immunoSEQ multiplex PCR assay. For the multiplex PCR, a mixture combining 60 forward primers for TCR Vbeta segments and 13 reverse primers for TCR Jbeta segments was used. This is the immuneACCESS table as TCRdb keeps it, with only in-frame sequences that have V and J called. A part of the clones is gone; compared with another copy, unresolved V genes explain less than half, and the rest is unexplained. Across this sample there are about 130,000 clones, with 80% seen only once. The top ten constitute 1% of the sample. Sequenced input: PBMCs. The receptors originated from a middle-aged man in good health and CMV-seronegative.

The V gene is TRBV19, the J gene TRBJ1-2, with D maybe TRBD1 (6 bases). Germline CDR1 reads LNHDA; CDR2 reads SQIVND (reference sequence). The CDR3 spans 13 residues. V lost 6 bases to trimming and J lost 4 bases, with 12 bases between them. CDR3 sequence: CASRAQGSYGYTF. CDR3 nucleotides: TGTGCCAGTAGGGCTCAGGGGAGCTATGGCTACACCTTC.

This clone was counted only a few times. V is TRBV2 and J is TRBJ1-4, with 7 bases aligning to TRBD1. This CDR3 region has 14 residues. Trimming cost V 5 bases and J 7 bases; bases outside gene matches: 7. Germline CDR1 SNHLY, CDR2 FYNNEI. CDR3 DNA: TGTGCCAGCAGTCTACAGGGGTTCGGTGAAAAACTGTTTTTT. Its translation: CASSLQGFGEKLFF.

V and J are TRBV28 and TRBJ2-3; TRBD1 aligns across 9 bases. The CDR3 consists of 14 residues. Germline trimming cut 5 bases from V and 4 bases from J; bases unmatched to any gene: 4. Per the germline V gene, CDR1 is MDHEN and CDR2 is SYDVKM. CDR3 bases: TGTGCCAGCAGTCTACAGGGGGCTGCAGATACGCAGTATTTT. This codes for CASSLQGAADTQYF.

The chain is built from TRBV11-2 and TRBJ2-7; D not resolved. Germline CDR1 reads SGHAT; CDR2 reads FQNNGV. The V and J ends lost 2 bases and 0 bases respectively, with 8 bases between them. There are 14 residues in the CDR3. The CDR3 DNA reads TGTGCCAGCAGCTTACCCGCAGGCTCCTACGAGCAGTACTTC. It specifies CASSLPAGSYEQYF. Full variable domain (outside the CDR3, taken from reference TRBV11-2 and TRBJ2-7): EAGVAQSPRYKIIEKRQSVAFWCNPISGHATLYWYQQILGQGPKLLIQFQNNGVVDDSQLPKDRFSAERLKGVDSTLKIQPAKLEDSAVYLCASSLPAGSYEQYFGPGTRLTVT.

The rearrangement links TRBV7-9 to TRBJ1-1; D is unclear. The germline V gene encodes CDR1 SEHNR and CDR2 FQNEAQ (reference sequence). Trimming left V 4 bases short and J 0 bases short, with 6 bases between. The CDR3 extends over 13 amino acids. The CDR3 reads CASSSLLNTEAFF. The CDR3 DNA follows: TGTGCCAGCAGCTCCCTCCTGAACACTGAAGCTTTCTTT.

CDR3 region: CASSHRARDEQYF. The CDR3 nucleotides read TGTGCCAGCTCCCACAGGGCCCGGGACGAGCAGTACTTC. The chain joins TRBV28 to TRBJ2-7; TRBD1 is a possible D gene (6 bases). V was clipped by 8 bases and J by 5 bases, with 16 bases between them. The CDR3 consists of 13 residues. CDR1 MDHEN and CDR2 SYDVKM come from the germline V gene.

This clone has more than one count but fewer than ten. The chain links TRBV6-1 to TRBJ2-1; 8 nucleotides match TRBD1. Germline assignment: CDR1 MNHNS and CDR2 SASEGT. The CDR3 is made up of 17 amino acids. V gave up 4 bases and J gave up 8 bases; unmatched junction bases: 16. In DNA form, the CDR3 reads TGTGCCAGCAGTGGGCAGGGGGCGCCTCTATCGCGCGATGAGCAGTTCTTC. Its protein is CASSGQGAPLSRDEQFF.

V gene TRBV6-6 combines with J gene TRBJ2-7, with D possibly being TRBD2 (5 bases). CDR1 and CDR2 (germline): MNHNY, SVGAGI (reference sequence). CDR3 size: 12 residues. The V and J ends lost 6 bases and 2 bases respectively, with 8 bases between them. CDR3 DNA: TGTGCCAGCAGAGACGGGGCCTACGAGCAGTACTTC. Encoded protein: CASRDGAYEQYF.

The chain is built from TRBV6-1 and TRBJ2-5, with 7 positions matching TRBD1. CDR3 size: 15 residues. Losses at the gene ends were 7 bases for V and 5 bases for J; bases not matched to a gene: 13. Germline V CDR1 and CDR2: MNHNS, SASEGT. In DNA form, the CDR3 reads TGTGCCAGCAAATCTAATTCAGGGGGACGGGAGACCCAGTACTTC. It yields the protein CASKSNSGGRETQYF.

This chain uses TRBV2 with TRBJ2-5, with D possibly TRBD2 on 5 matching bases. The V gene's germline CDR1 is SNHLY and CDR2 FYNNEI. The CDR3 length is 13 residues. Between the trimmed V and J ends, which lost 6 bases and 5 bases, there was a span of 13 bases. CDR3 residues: CASRGGSDETQYF. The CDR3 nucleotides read TGTGCCAGCAGGGGTGGGAGTGACGAGACCCAGTACTTC.

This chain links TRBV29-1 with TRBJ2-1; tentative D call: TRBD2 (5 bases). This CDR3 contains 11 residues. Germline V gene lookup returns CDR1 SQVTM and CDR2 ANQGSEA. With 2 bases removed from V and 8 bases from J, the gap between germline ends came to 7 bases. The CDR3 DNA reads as TGCAGCGTTGAACGGGATGATGAGCAGTTCTTC. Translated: CSVERDDEQFF.

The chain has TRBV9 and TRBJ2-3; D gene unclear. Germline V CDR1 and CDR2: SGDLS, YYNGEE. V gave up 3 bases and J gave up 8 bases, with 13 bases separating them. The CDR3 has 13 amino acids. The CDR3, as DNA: TGTGCCAGCAGCGCGCCGGGTGCGACTACGCAGTATTTT. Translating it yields CASSAPGATTQYF.

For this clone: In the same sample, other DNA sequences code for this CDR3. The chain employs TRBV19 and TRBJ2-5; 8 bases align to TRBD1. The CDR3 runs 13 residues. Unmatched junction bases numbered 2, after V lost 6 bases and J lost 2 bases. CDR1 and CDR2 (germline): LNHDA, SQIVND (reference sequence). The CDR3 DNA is TGTGCCAGTAGCAGACAGGGGCAAGAGACCCAGTACTTC. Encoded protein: CASSRQGQETQYF.

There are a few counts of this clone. The chain's CDR3 is CASSLYGANTEAFF. For the CDR3, the DNA is TGTGCCAGCAGTTTGTATGGGGCGAACACTGAAGCTTTCTTT. V is TRBV27 and J is TRBJ1-1; D is perhaps TRBD1 (5 bases). V was shortened by 3 bases and J by 1 base, with 9 bases between the two germline ends. Germline loops: CDR1 MNHEY, CDR2 SMNVEV (reference sequence). CDR3 length: 14 residues.

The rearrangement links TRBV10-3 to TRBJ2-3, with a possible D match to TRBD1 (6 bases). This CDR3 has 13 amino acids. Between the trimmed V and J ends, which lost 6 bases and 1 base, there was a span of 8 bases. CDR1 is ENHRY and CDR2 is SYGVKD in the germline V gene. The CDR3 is CAIRQGGTDTQYF. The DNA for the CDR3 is TGTGCCATCAGACAGGGTGGCACAGATACGCAGTATTTT.

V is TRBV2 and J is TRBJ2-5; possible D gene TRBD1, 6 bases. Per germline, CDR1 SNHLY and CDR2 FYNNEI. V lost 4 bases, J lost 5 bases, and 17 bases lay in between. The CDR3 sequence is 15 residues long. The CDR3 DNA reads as TGTGCCAGCAGTGTACAGGGACCCCCCGGGGAGACCCAGTACTTC. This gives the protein CASSVQGPPGETQYF.

CDR3 nucleotides: TGTGCCAGCTCACCAAGGCGGACCTACGAGCAGTACTTC. Protein: CASSPRRTYEQYF. The V gene is TRBV18, the J gene TRBJ2-7; the D is unclear. The V and J ends lost 2 bases and 2 bases respectively, with 7 bases between them. Germline lookup yields CDR1 KGHSH and CDR2 LQKENI. The CDR3 has 13 residues.

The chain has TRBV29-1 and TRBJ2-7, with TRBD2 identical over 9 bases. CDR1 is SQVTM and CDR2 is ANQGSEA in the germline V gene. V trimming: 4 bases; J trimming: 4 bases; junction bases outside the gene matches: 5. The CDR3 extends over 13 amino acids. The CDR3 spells CSVARSGGYEQYF. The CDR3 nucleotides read TGCAGCGTTGCTCGGAGCGGGGGGTACGAGCAGTACTTC.

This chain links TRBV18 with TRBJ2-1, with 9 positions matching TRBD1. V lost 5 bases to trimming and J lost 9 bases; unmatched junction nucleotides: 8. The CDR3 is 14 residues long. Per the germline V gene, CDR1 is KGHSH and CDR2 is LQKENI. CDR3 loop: CASSTVTGGGEQFF. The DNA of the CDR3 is TGTGCCAGCTCAACCGTTACAGGGGGCGGTGAGCAGTTCTTC. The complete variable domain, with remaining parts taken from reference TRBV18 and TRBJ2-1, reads NAGVMQNPRHLVRRRGQEARLRCSPMKGHSHVYWYRQLPEEGLKFMVYLQKENIIDESGMPKERFSAEFPKEGPSILRIQQVVRGDSAAYFCASSTVTGGGEQFFGPGTRLTVL.

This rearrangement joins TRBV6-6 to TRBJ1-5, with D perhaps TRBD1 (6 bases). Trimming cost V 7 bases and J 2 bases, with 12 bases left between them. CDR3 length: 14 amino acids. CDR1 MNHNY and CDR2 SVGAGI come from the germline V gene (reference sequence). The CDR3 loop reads CASKQGWGNQPQHF. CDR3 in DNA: TGTGCCAGCAAACAGGGATGGGGCAATCAGCCCCAGCATTTT.

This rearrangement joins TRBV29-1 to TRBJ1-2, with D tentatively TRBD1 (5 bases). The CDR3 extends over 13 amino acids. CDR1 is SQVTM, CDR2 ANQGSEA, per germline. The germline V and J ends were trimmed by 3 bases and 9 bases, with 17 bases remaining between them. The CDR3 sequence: CSVDYVGAFRYTF. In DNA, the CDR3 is TGCAGCGTTGATTATGTTGGGGCATTCCGCTACACCTTC. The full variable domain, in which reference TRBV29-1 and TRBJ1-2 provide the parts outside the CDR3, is SAVISQKPSRDICQRGTSLTIQCQVDSQVTMMFWYRQQPGQSLTLIATANQGSEATYESGFVIDKFPISRPNLTFSTLTVSNMSPEDSSIYLCSVDYVGAFRYTFGSGTRLTVV.

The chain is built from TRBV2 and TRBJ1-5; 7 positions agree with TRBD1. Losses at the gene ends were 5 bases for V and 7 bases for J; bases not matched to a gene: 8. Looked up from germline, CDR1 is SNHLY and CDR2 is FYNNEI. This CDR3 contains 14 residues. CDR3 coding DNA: TGTGCCAGCAGTAGCAGGGGGTTGGGGCAGCCCCAGCATTTT. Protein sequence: CASSSRGLGQPQHF.

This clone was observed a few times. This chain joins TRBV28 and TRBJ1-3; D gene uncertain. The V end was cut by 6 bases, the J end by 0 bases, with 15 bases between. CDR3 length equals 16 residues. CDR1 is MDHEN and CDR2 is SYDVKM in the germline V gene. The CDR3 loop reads CASRIANSHSGNTIYF. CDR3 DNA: TGTGCCAGCAGGATTGCGAACAGCCACTCTGGAAACACCATATATTTT.

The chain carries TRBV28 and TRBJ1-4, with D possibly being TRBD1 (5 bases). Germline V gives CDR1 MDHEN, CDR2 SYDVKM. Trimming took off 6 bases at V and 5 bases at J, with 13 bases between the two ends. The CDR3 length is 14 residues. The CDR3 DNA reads TGTGCCAGCAGAACGGGACGGGGGAATGAAAAACTGTTTTTT. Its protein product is CASRTGRGNEKLFF. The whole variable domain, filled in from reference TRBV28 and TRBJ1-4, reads DVKVTQSSRYLVKRTGEKVFLECVQDMDHENMFWYRQDPGLGLRLIYFSYDVKMKEKGDIPEGYSVSREKKERFSLILESASTNQTSMYLCASRTGRGNEKLFFGSGTQLSVL.

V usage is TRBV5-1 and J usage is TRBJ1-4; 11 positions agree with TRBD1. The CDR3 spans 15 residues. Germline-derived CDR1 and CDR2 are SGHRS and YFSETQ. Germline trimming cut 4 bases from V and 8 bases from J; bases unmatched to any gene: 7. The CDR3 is CASSRGTGGQEKLFF. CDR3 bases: TGCGCCAGCAGCCGCGGGACAGGGGGTCAGGAAAAACTGTTTTTT.

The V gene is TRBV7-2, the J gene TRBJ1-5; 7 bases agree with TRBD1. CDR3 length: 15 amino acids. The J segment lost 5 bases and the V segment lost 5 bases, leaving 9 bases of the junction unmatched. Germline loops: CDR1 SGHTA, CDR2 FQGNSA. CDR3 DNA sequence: TGTGCCAGCAGCACGCAACAGGGGAACGATCAGCCCCAGCATTTT. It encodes CASSTQQGNDQPQHF.

The CDR3 reads CASSSQGNEQFF. As DNA, the CDR3 is TGTGCCAGCAGCTCTCAGGGCAATGAGCAGTTCTTC. J is TRBJ2-1 and V is TRBV7-9; the D gene is possibly TRBD1 (5 bases). Trimming stripped 4 bases from V and 6 bases from J, with 7 bases between. From germline, CDR1 is SEHNR and CDR2 FQNEAQ (reference sequence). This CDR3 comprises 12 residues.

Here the CDR3 reads CAWSERGAYEQYF. CDR3 sequence (DNA): TGTGCCTGGAGTGAGCGGGGGGCCTACGAGCAGTACTTC. This chain joins TRBV30 and TRBJ2-7, with 9 bases aligning to TRBD2. The V gene end was trimmed by 1 base and the J gene end by 2 bases; junction bases not matched to a gene: 0. Per the germline V gene, CDR1 is GTSNPN and CDR2 is SVGIG (reference sequence). The CDR3 loop spans 13 amino acids.

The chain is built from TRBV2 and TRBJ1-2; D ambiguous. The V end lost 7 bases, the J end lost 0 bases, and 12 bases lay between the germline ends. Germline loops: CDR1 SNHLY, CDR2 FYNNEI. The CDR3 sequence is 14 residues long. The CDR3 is CASTGGGTNYGYTF. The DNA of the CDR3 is TGTGCCAGCACCGGTGGCGGGACTAACTATGGCTACACCTTC.